Each of the 6 T cell receptor beta chains below was sequenced from the same sample in a study of cytomegalovirus exposure and HLA in healthy donors. Amplification used 60 Vbeta primers and 13 Jbeta primers. This table comes from immunoSEQ multiplex PCR, and its TCRdb copy is limited to in-frame clones, with some not included. The data hold under 200,000 clones, with around 79% observed a single time. Sequencing used PBMCs. These receptors came from a female donor in good health and CMV-seronegative.

This clone was observed a few times. V is TRBV7-8 and J is TRBJ2-3; the D is unclear. The V gene's germline CDR1 is SGHVS and CDR2 FQNEAQ. The CDR3 loop spans 12 amino acids. Between the trimmed V and J ends, which lost 5 bases and 5 bases, there was a span of 8 bases. Here the CDR3 DNA reads TGTGCCAGCAGCCCGTATATAGATACGCAGTATTTT. This codes for CASSPYIDTQYF.

The V call is TRBV5-1, the J call TRBJ2-1; D is unresolved. The CDR3 runs 14 residues. The germline V and J ends were trimmed by 0 bases and 6 bases, with 10 bases remaining between them. Germline-derived CDR1 and CDR2 are SGHRS and YFSETQ. CDR3 amino acids: CASSLAPGLNEQFF. Here the CDR3 DNA reads TGCGCCAGCAGCTTGGCTCCGGGTCTCAATGAGCAGTTCTTC.

The chain is built from TRBV6-5 and TRBJ1-2; D possibly corresponds to TRBD1 (6 bases). The CDR3 runs 16 residues. Trimming removed 0 bases from V and 4 bases from J, with 15 bases in between. Germline assignment: CDR1 MNHEY and CDR2 SVGAGI. The CDR3 sequence is CASSYSGRGLSYGYTF. DNA of the CDR3: TGTGCCAGCAGTTACTCTGGCAGGGGCCTCTCCTATGGCTACACCTTC.

This chain links TRBV7-2 with TRBJ2-3, with 13 bases identical to TRBD2. CDR1 and CDR2 (germline): SGHTA, FQGNSA. V lost 5 bases and J lost 0; bases outside the gene matches: 5. CDR3 length equals 17 residues. The CDR3 nucleotides are TGTGCCAGCAGCCTGGGACTAGCGGGGCCTAGCACAGATACGCAGTATTTT. Amino acids: CASSLGLAGPSTDTQYF.

J is TRBJ2-7 and V is TRBV29-1; the match to TRBD1 covers 9 bases. With V trimmed by 5 bases and J by 9 bases, 8 bases remained unmatched. CDR3 length equals 12 residues. Germline loops: CDR1 SQVTM, CDR2 ANQGSEA. As DNA, the CDR3 is TGCAGCGTTTACGGACAGGGGAGAATGCAGTACTTC. Its translation: CSVYGQGRMQYF.

This clone was counted only a few times. This sequence joins TRBV19 and TRBJ2-7; 10 positions match TRBD1. V dropped 5 bases and J dropped 7; count of bases not matched to a gene: 5. Germline CDR1 and CDR2: LNHDA and SQIVND (reference sequence). The CDR3 consists of 13 residues. The CDR3 DNA follows: TGTGCCAGTAGTCTGGGACAGGGGCGGGAGCAGTACTTC. This translates into CASSLGQGREQYF. The full variable domain, rest sourced from reference TRBV19 and TRBJ2-7, is DGGITQSPKYLFRKEGQNVTLSCEQNLNHDAMYWYRQDPGQGLRLIYYSQIVNDFQKGDIAEGYSVSREKKESFPLTVTSAQKNPTAFYLCASSLGQGREQYFGPGTRLTVT.